The entry below describes one TCR beta chain. Looked up from germline, CDR1 is LNHDA and CDR2 is SQIVND (reference sequence). The CDR3 has 15 residues. Trimming took 3 bases from V and 1 from J, leaving 9 bases between them. TCRdb's copy holds only in-frame clones and misses some; the assay was immunoSEQ multiplex PCR. The repertoire holds about 180,000 clones, around 89% seen once, with 1.5% to 2% in the top ten. The sample is drawn from a study of blood T cell repertoires in COVID-19. The chain is built from TRBV19 and TRBJ2-2; possible D gene TRBD1, 6 bases. The receptor's source is a man between 18 and 29 years old who had recovered from COVID-19. Source material: peripheral blood. The CDR3 loop reads CASSIDRRNTGELFF. The CDR3 coding sequence is TGTGCCAGTAGTATCGACAGGCGGAACACCGGGGAGCTGTTTTTT. Supplemented by reference TRBV19 and TRBJ2-2, the full variable domain reads DGGITQSPKYLFRKEGQNVTLSCEQNLNHDAMYWYRQDPGQGLRLIYYSQIVNDFQKGDIAEGYSVSREKKESFPLTVTSAQKNPTAFYLCASSIDRRNTGELFFGEGSRLTVL.